Shown below are 25 T cell receptor beta chains from a single sample sequenced in a study of blood T cell repertoires in COVID-19 (dated by TCRdb to 2018 to 2020). Library construction relied on the immunoSEQ multiplex PCR assay. TCRdb limited this immuneACCESS table to in-frame rearrangements with V and J called. A share of clones is missing; checked studies link under half to unresolved V genes, and the rest is unexplained. The sample includes about 100,000 clones, with 80% to 95% observed a single time. Roughly 2.1% of the sample is in the top ten clones. Sequences were obtained from peripheral blood. The receptors originated from a man aged 50 to 59 with active COVID-19.

This sequence joins TRBV12-3 or TRBV12-4 and TRBJ2-7, with a weak D call TRBD2 (5 bases). Trimming took off 6 bases at V and 4 bases at J, with 7 bases between the two ends. The CDR3 has 11 residues. CDR3 residues: CASRRGYEQYF. The DNA for the CDR3 is TGTGCCAGCAGACGGGGTTACGAGCAGTACTTC.

This chain links TRBV6-5 with TRBJ2-7; 12 bases map to TRBD2. Losses at the gene ends were 8 bases for V and 4 bases for J; bases not matched to a gene: 0. The germline CDR1 and CDR2 sequences are MNHEY and SVGAGI. The CDR3 runs 12 residues. For the CDR3, the DNA is TGTGCCAGCGGGACTAGCGGGTACGAGCAGTACGTC. This translates into CASGTSGYEQYV.

The chain carries TRBV6-1 and TRBJ2-5, with TRBD1 matching over 11 bases. Germline trimming cut 0 bases from V and 5 bases from J; bases unmatched to any gene: 8. There are 17 residues in the CDR3. CDR1 MNHNS and CDR2 SASEGT come from the germline V gene. The CDR3 bases are TGTGCCAGCAGTGAAGCCTTTGGGACAGGGGGAAAGGAGACCCAGTACTTC. This gives the protein CASSEAFGTGGKETQYF.

The genes are TRBV5-5 and TRBJ2-7; no clear D. Germline CDR1 is SGHKS and CDR2 is YYEKEE (reference sequence). V lost 5 bases and J lost 6, with 12 bases in between. There are 12 residues in the CDR3. The CDR3 here is CASRLDGVEQYV. The DNA for the CDR3 is TGTGCCAGCAGACTCGACGGAGTCGAGCAGTACGTC.

The chain employs TRBV24-1 and TRBJ2-1; D remains ambiguous. The V gene lost 1 base and the J gene lost 12 bases, with 12 bases spanning the gap. Germline CDR1 KGHDR, CDR2 SFDVKD. CDR3 length equals 13 residues. The CDR3: CATSDFAHGGQFF. DNA of the CDR3: TGTGCCACCAGTGATTTCGCCCACGGCGGGCAGTTCTTC.

This chain connects TRBV10-3 to TRBJ2-7; 10 nucleotides align to TRBD2. Germline loops: CDR1 ENHRY, CDR2 SYGVKD. This CDR3 is built from 15 residues. Trimming took 6 bases from V and 1 from J; bases not matched to a gene: 6. The chain's CDR3 is CAISDGTSASYEQYF. For the CDR3, the DNA is TGTGCCATCAGCGACGGGACTAGCGCATCCTACGAGCAGTACTTC.

The V and J genes are TRBV6-5 and TRBJ1-4, with 10 nucleotides matching TRBD1. This CDR3 is 14 amino acids long. The ends lost 6 bases at V and 7 bases at J; junction bases unmatched: 5. Germline V lookup: CDR1 MNHEY, CDR2 SVGAGI. The CDR3 here is CASSNRDRGEKLFF. CDR3 sequence (DNA): TGTGCCAGCAGCAACCGGGACAGGGGTGAAAAACTGTTTTTT.

This clone was seen a single time. The chain couples TRBV9 to TRBJ2-2; D perhaps matches TRBD2 (6 bases). The V end was cut by 4 bases, the J end by 0 bases, with 16 bases between. Germline CDR1 reads SGDLS; CDR2 reads YYNGEE. The CDR3 has 17 residues. Here the CDR3 reads CASSILEGVPNTGELFF. CDR3 sequence (DNA): TGTGCCAGCAGCATTTTGGAGGGCGTACCGAACACCGGGGAGCTGTTTTTT.

This clone was recorded once. This chain connects TRBV2 to TRBJ2-3; 7 bases match TRBD1. V gave up 6 bases and J gave up 1 base; unmatched junction bases: 10. The CDR3 is 16 amino acids. Germline lookup yields CDR1 SNHLY and CDR2 FYNNEI. This CDR3 reads CASSLKPTGRTDTQYF. CDR3 nucleotide sequence: TGTGCCAGCAGCCTGAAACCGACAGGGCGCACAGATACGCAGTATTTT.

This clone has a single count. The DNA of the CDR3 is TGTGCCAGCAGCTCACGACAGGGTCTGTATGAAAAACTGTTTTTT. Protein: CASSSRQGLYEKLFF. This chain connects TRBV7-8 to TRBJ1-4, with 7 bases identical to TRBD1. The junction had 8 bases not matched to a gene; V was cut back by 4 bases and J by 6 bases. The CDR3 totals 15 residues. CDR1 is SGHVS, CDR2 FQNEAQ, per germline.

V and J are TRBV19 and TRBJ2-3, with 9 positions matching TRBD2. Trimming cost V 6 bases and J 7 bases; bases outside gene matches: 8. The CDR3 totals 14 residues. Germline V lookup: CDR1 LNHDA, CDR2 SQIVND (reference sequence). CDR3 nucleotides: TGTGCCAGTAGCAGGGGGACTAGCAGGTATACGCAGTATTTT. Its translation is CASSRGTSRYTQYF.

The chain carries TRBV15 and TRBJ2-7, with 7 bases that match TRBD1. Germline V CDR1 and CDR2: LNHNV, YYDKDF (reference sequence). V was clipped by 0 bases and J by 3 bases; unmatched bases: 14. This CDR3 is 18 amino acids long. CDR3 region: CATSRDGSRDSPNYEQYV. The CDR3 DNA reads TGTGCCACCAGCAGAGATGGATCCCGGGACAGCCCAAACTACGAGCAGTACGTC.

The chain carries TRBV7-8 and TRBJ1-1; 11 nucleotides match TRBD1. CDR3 size: 15 residues. V lost 5 bases and J lost 4; bases outside the gene matches: 6. Per germline, CDR1 SGHVS and CDR2 FQNEAQ. The CDR3 region has the DNA TGTGCCAGCAGCCTCACCGGGACAGGGGGCACTGAAGCTTTCTTT. Its translation is CASSLTGTGGTEAFF.

V usage is TRBV27 and J usage is TRBJ2-7; 8 positions match TRBD2. Trimming took 3 bases from V and 0 from J; bases not matched to a gene: 13. Germline CDR1 reads MNHEY; CDR2 reads SMNVEV (reference sequence). The CDR3 loop spans 18 amino acids. CDR3 coding DNA: TGTGCCAGCAGTTTCCACTCAGGCGGGGGGAGGACCTCCTACGAGCAGTACGTC. This encodes CASSFHSGGGRTSYEQYV.

V is TRBV2 and J is TRBJ1-2; D ambiguous. V shed 7 bases and J shed 4 bases, with 10 bases lying between them. In germline, CDR1 is SNHLY, CDR2 FYNNEI. There are 12 residues in the CDR3. The CDR3 DNA sequence: TGTGCCAGCACCCCTCGGGGCTATGGCTACACCTTC. It specifies CASTPRGYGYTF.

The chain employs TRBV5-1 and TRBJ1-6, with D possibly TRBD1 on 6 matching bases. Trimming cost V 3 bases and J 3 bases, with 7 bases left between them. The CDR3 spans 14 residues. Germline CDR1 SGHRS, CDR2 YFSETQ. In DNA form, the CDR3 reads TGCGCCAGCAGCTCAGGGGACTATAATTCACCCCTCCACTTT. Translated, it gives CASSSGDYNSPLHF. The whole variable domain, filled in from reference TRBV5-1 and TRBJ1-6, reads KAGVTQTPRYLIKTRGQQVTLSCSPISGHRSVSWYQQTPGQGLQFLFEYFSETQRNKGNFPGRFSGRQFSNSRSEMNVSTLELGDSALYLCASSSGDYNSPLHFGNGTRLTVT.

The gene calls are TRBV15 and TRBJ2-5; 10 bases are shared with TRBD2. Germline-derived CDR1 and CDR2 are LNHNV and YYDKDF (reference sequence). V gave up 0 bases and J gave up 9 bases; unmatched junction bases: 7. CDR3 length: 15 amino acids. This CDR3 reads CATSRDDSGGFPQYF. DNA for the CDR3: TGTGCCACCAGCAGAGACGATAGCGGGGGGTTCCCCCAGTACTTC.

V is TRBV21-1 and J is TRBJ2-1; whether TRBD2, the table's D call, matches the DNA was not checked. TRBV21-1 is a listed pseudogene. CDR3 length equals 15 residues. In DNA, the CDR3 is TGTGCCACCCTGGCGCGGGGGCATGGGATGACTGAGCAGTTCTTC. It translates to CATLARGHGMTEQFF.

The gene calls are TRBV7-2 and TRBJ2-7, with D unclear. This CDR3 region has 15 residues. The V end lost 0 bases, the J end lost 4 bases, and 13 bases lay between the germline ends. The V gene's germline CDR1 is SGHTA and CDR2 FQGNSA. In nucleotides, the CDR3 is TGTGCCAGCAGCTTAGCCATCGGCGCTAGTTACGAGCAGTACGTC. The encoded protein is CASSLAIGASYEQYV.

V usage is TRBV5-6 and J usage is TRBJ1-2; possibly TRBD1 for D (5 bases). Germline V gene lookup returns CDR1 SGHDT and CDR2 YYEEEE. The CDR3 runs 14 residues. V was cut by 3 bases and J by 6 bases, with 15 bases left in between. The CDR3 nucleotides read TGTGCCAGCAGCTCTCCCCCAGGGATGGATGGCTACACCTTC. Translating it yields CASSSPPGMDGYTF.

The chain uses TRBV9 and TRBJ2-5; 8 positions match TRBD2. Trimming removed 0 bases from V and 3 bases from J; junction bases left unmatched: 4. Per the germline V gene, CDR1 is SGDLS and CDR2 is YYNGEE. The CDR3 has 15 amino acids. CDR3 in DNA: TGTGCCAGCAGCGTAGACCCAGCGGGAGAAGAGACCCAGTACTTC. Translating it yields CASSVDPAGEETQYF.

The rearrangement links TRBV14 to TRBJ2-3; TRBD2 matches at 7 bases. Germline CDR1 and CDR2: SGHDN and FVKESK. J lost 2 bases, V lost 1 base, and 12 bases had no gene match. There are 18 residues in the CDR3. The CDR3 region has the DNA TGTGCCAGCAGCCAAGCCCTCCCTAGCGGCGGTTTCACAGATACGCAGTATTTT. This sequence encodes CASSQALPSGGFTDTQYF. Full variable domain (missing parts from reference TRBV14 and TRBJ2-3): EAGVTQFPSHSVIEKGQTVTLRCDPISGHDNLYWYRRVMGKEIKFLLHFVKESKQDESGMPNNRFLAERTGGTYSTLKVQPAELEDSGVYFCASSQALPSGGFTDTQYFGPGTRLTVL.

This clone came up once. This chain connects TRBV5-1 to TRBJ2-2; 9 bases align to TRBD2. The germline gives CDR1 SGHRS, CDR2 YFSETQ. The trim removed 2 bases at V and 2 bases at J, leaving 4 bases unmatched. This CDR3 is built from 16 residues. The CDR3 loop is CASSLVAGANTGELFF. The CDR3 DNA sequence: TGCGCCAGCAGCTTAGTAGCGGGAGCTAACACCGGGGAGCTGTTTTTT.

The gene calls are TRBV25-1 and TRBJ1-6, with 8 bases that match TRBD1. CDR3 size: 13 residues. J gave up 8 bases and V 8 bases, and 5 bases lay outside the gene matches. Germline assignment: CDR1 MGHDK and CDR2 SYGVNS. This CDR3 is CASRTGGYSPLHF. CDR3 in DNA: TGTGCCAGCCGTACAGGGGGGTATTCACCCCTCCACTTT.

The table lists this clone with a count of one. The chain carries TRBV2 and TRBJ1-1, with D unclear. Germline lookup yields CDR1 SNHLY and CDR2 FYNNEI. The CDR3 sequence is 14 residues long. The germline V and J ends were trimmed by 1 base and 4 bases, with 10 bases remaining between them. CDR3 bases: TGTGCCAGCAGTGAAGGGTGGTTGAGCACTGAAGCTTTCTTT. As protein: CASSEGWLSTEAFF.